Listed here are 9 T cell receptor beta chains from one sample, sequenced in a study of OX40 agonist ivuxolimab in advanced cancers. Sequenced by immunoSEQ multiplex PCR; TCRdb stores in-frame clones only, minus some. The table has 65,000 to 95,000 clones, approximately 94% seen once. The sequences come from CD4+ or CD8+ T cells sorted from blood, collected in a trial of the OX40 agonist ivuxolimab. The receptors were sampled from an adult with an advanced solid tumor such as melanoma, head and neck, liver or kidney cancer.

The chain recombines TRBV6-5 with TRBJ2-7; 7 bases fit TRBD2. CDR1 and CDR2 from the germline V gene are MNHEY and SVGAGI. The CDR3 covers 13 residues. V dropped 8 bases and J dropped 3; count of bases not matched to a gene: 7. Here the CDR3 DNA reads TGTGCCAGCGGCCTGGCGGGGGACTACGAGCAGTACTTC. Its protein is CASGLAGDYEQYF.

The V call is TRBV19, the J call TRBJ2-7; TRBD1 matches at 9 bases. The CDR3 is 14 residues long. V lost 5 bases to trimming and J lost 1 base; unmatched junction nucleotides: 3. CDR1 is LNHDA and CDR2 is SQIVND in the germline V gene (reference sequence). CDR3 region: CASSEGQGSYEQYF. The DNA of the CDR3 is TGTGCCAGTAGTGAAGGACAGGGGTCCTACGAGCAGTACTTC.

The rearrangement joins TRBV4-1 to TRBJ1-1; D call uncertain. Germline CDR1 and CDR2: MGHRA and YSYEKL. There are 14 residues in the CDR3. V was cut by 0 bases and J by 1 base, with 6 bases left in between. Here the CDR3 reads CASSQDGRNTEAFF. In DNA, the CDR3 is TGCGCCAGCAGCCAAGATGGGCGGAACACTGAAGCTTTCTTT.

The V and J genes are TRBV5-6 and TRBJ2-5; 9 bases map to TRBD1. The CDR3 sequence is 14 residues long. From germline, CDR1 is SGHDT and CDR2 YYEEEE. J gave up 2 bases and V 7 bases, and 6 bases lay outside the gene matches. CDR3 region: CASAGTGLQETQYF. The CDR3 nucleotides read TGTGCCAGCGCCGGGACAGGGCTTCAAGAGACCCAGTACTTC. Together with reference TRBV5-6 and TRBJ2-5, the CDR3 gives the full variable domain: DAGVTQSPTHLIKTRGQQVTLRCSPKSGHDTVSWYQQALGQGPQFIFQYYEEEERQRGNFPDRFSGHQFPNYSSELNVNALLLGDSALYLCASAGTGLQETQYFGPGTRLLVL.

The J gene is TRBJ2-7, the V gene TRBV13, with 9 bases fitting TRBD2. The germline V gene has CDR1 PRHDT and CDR2 FYEKMQ (reference sequence). With V trimmed by 5 bases and J by 2 bases, 4 bases remained unmatched. The CDR3 spans 14 residues. The CDR3 DNA sequence: TGTGCCAGCAGCGAGGGACTAGCCACCTACGAGCAGTACTTC. Translating it yields CASSEGLATYEQYF.

The chain recombines TRBV7-2 with TRBJ1-1, with D unclear. Germline V gene lookup returns CDR1 SGHTA and CDR2 FQGNSA. V was trimmed by 1 base and J by 4 bases, leaving 7 bases between them. The CDR3 runs to 13 residues. In nucleotides, the CDR3 is TGTGCCAGCAGCTTAGTACACGCCACTGAAGCTTTCTTT. Protein product: CASSLVHATEAFF. Using reference TRBV7-2 and TRBJ1-1 for the parts outside the CDR3, the full variable domain is GAGVSQSPSNKVTEKGKDVELRCDPISGHTALYWYRQSLGQGLEFLIYFQGNSAPDKSGLPSDRFSAERTGGSVSTLTIQRTQQEDSAVYLCASSLVHATEAFFGQGTRLTVV.

J is TRBJ2-7 and V is TRBV4-2; tentatively, D is TRBD2 (6 bases). V was cut by 5 bases and J by 0 bases, with 17 bases left in between. The CDR3 is 16 amino acids. Looked up from germline, CDR1 is LGHNA and CDR2 is YNFKEQ. CDR3: CASSGPGTDFSYEQYF. CDR3 bases: TGTGCCAGCAGCGGACCCGGGACTGACTTCTCCTACGAGCAGTACTTC.

V gene TRBV29-1 combines with J gene TRBJ2-7; D gene unclear. The germline V and J ends were trimmed by 3 bases and 2 bases, with 11 bases remaining between them. The CDR3 is 13 amino acids. Germline V lookup: CDR1 SQVTM, CDR2 ANQGSEA. The CDR3: CSVESGGTYEQYF. CDR3 DNA: TGCAGCGTTGAGTCTGGCGGAACCTACGAGCAGTACTTC.

The count of this clone is one. The chain couples TRBV9 to TRBJ2-7; 12 bases fit TRBD2. Germline V gene sequence: CDR1 SGDLS, CDR2 YYNGEE. J lost 7 bases, V lost 1 base, and 9 bases had no gene match. The CDR3 has 16 residues. CDR3 sequence (DNA): TGTGCCAGCAGCGTAATCGACACGGGACTAGCGGGTGAGCAGTACTTC. It translates to CASSVIDTGLAGEQYF.